These T cell receptor beta chains were read from a single sample in a study of blood T cell repertoires in COVID-19. Assay: immunoSEQ multiplex PCR; the TCRdb copy retains only in-frame clones and omits some. The sample carries some 200,000 clones, roughly 94% recorded once. Material for sequencing was peripheral blood. Receptors were obtained from a man aged 30 to 45 with COVID-19, enrolled during active disease. Each CDR3 is given with its conserved first and last residue. Fields, in order: V gene, clone size, D gene, J gene, CDR3 DNA, CDR3 protein. D genes are given only for firm matches. Some rows have no size entry. The others give once, few or many, or a class for an expanded clone.

v_gene: TRBV6-5
abundance: once
d_gene: TRBD1
j_gene: TRBJ1-1
CDR3nt: TGTGCCAGCAGGGACAGGACTGAAGCTTTCTTT
CDR3aa: CASRDRTEAFF

v_gene: TRBV5-4
abundance: NA
d_gene: TRBD2
j_gene: TRBJ2-1
CDR3nt: TGTGCCAGCGGGGGGGGTATCTCGTTCGATGAGCAGTTCTTC
CDR3aa: CASGGGISFDEQFF

v_gene: TRBV2
abundance: NA
d_gene: NA
j_gene: TRBJ1-6
CDR3nt: TGTGCCAGCAGTGAAGCTAGTGGTGTGGGCTCACCCCTCCACTTT
CDR3aa: CASSEASGVGSPLHF

v_gene: TRBV10-3
abundance: NA
d_gene: TRBD1
j_gene: TRBJ1-4
CDR3nt: TGTGCCATCAGTGCGACAGGGCTAGGTGAAAAACTGTTTTTT
CDR3aa: CAISATGLGEKLFF

v_gene: TRBV11-1
abundance: NA
d_gene: NA
j_gene: TRBJ1-1
CDR3nt: TGTGCCAGCAGCCCGAAGGACAGAATGAACACTGAAGCTTTCTTT
CDR3aa: CASSPKDRMNTEAFF

v_gene: TRBV30
abundance: once
d_gene: NA
j_gene: TRBJ1-1
CDR3nt: TGTGCCTGGAGTGTTGAGCTCGTGAACACTGAAGCTTTCTTT
CDR3aa: CAWSVELVNTEAFF

v_gene: TRBV5-6
abundance: NA
d_gene: NA
j_gene: TRBJ2-2
CDR3nt: TGTGCCAGCAGCTTGGGACCGGGGTCGAACACCGGGGAGCTGTTTTTT
CDR3aa: CASSLGPGSNTGELFF

v_gene: TRBV19
abundance: NA
d_gene: TRBD1
j_gene: TRBJ1-6
CDR3nt: TGTGCCAGTAGCGACAGGGGGCGAGGCTCCTATAATTCACCCCTCCACTTT
CDR3aa: CASSDRGRGSYNSPLHF

v_gene: TRBV7-9
abundance: NA
d_gene: TRBD2
j_gene: TRBJ2-5
CDR3nt: TGTGCCAGCAGCTCTAGCGGGTCAGAGACCCAGTACTTC
CDR3aa: CASSSSGSETQYF

v_gene: TRBV19
abundance: NA
d_gene: TRBD2
j_gene: TRBJ2-1
CDR3nt: TGTGCTAGCGGGTACAATGAGCAGTTCTTC
CDR3aa: CASGYNEQFF

v_gene: TRBV6-1
abundance: NA
d_gene: TRBD1
j_gene: TRBJ2-2
CDR3nt: TGTGCCAGCAGTGATGGCAGGGGGTACGGGGAGCTGTTTTTT
CDR3aa: CASSDGRGYGELFF

v_gene: TRBV11-2
abundance: NA
d_gene: TRBD1
j_gene: TRBJ1-4
CDR3nt: TGTGCCAGCAGCTTAGGAGCCGGACAGGGAAGGGAAAAACTGTTTTTT
CDR3aa: CASSLGAGQGREKLFF

v_gene: TRBV3-1/TRBV3-2
abundance: NA
d_gene: NA
j_gene: TRBJ1-4
CDR3nt: TGTGCCAGCAGCACCGACAATTTAGGAGGTGAAAAACTGTTTTTT
CDR3aa: CASSTDNLGGEKLFF

v_gene: TRBV28
abundance: NA
d_gene: NA
j_gene: TRBJ1-3
CDR3nt: TGTGCCAGCAGTGCAGGGGCCGGAAACACCATATATTTT
CDR3aa: CASSAGAGNTIYF

v_gene: TRBV5-1
abundance: NA
d_gene: TRBD1
j_gene: TRBJ2-2
CDR3nt: TGCGCCAGCAGCCCCGGGACAGGGGACGCCGGGGAGCTGTTTTTT
CDR3aa: CASSPGTGDAGELFF

v_gene: TRBV7-9
abundance: once
d_gene: NA
j_gene: TRBJ1-2
CDR3nt: TGTGCCAGCAGCTTAGACGTCAGACTCGGCTACACCTTC
CDR3aa: CASSLDVRLGYTF

v_gene: TRBV5-1
abundance: NA
d_gene: NA
j_gene: TRBJ1-1
CDR3nt: TGCGCCAGCAGCTTGGAAGTCCGGTATGAAGCTTTCTTT
CDR3aa: CASSLEVRYEAFF

v_gene: TRBV18
abundance: NA
d_gene: NA
j_gene: TRBJ1-2
CDR3nt: TGTGCCAGCTCACCCCGGCCAGGGGAGGGCTATGGCTACACCTTC
CDR3aa: CASSPRPGEGYGYTF

v_gene: TRBV5-4
abundance: NA
d_gene: TRBD2
j_gene: TRBJ2-3
CDR3nt: TGTGCCAGCAGCCTATACCGACTAGCGGGGCAAGATACGCAGTATTTT
CDR3aa: CASSLYRLAGQDTQYF

v_gene: TRBV3-1/TRBV3-2
abundance: NA
d_gene: NA
j_gene: TRBJ1-5
CDR3nt: TGTGCCAGCAGCCAAGTGGCAGGGAGGAAGCCCCAGCATTTT
CDR3aa: CASSQVAGRKPQHF

v_gene: TRBV11-2
abundance: NA
d_gene: NA
j_gene: TRBJ1-2
CDR3nt: TGTGCCAGCAGCCCGGAGGGGCGCATGAACTATGGCTACACCTTC
CDR3aa: CASSPEGRMNYGYTF

v_gene: TRBV5-1
abundance: NA
d_gene: TRBD1
j_gene: TRBJ1-1
CDR3nt: TGCGCCAGCAGCTATCAGTCCAGGACAGGGTATTCGAACACTGAAGCTTTCTTT
CDR3aa: CASSYQSRTGYSNTEAFF